One and the same sample provided the 22 T cell receptor beta chains below, sequenced in a study of human T cells and chemical hapten exposure. From the RACE reads, TCRdb called clonotypes with MiXCR, one entry per CDR3 protein. The sample lists more than 95,000 distinct CDR3 sequences; about 34% were seen once. Regarding time point: patch test 3, about 24 weeks after DPC sensitization. Treatment here: therapeutic diphenylcyclopropenone sensitization with weekly scalp DPC. The specimen was whole blood, collected in connection with sensitization to the hapten diphenylcyclopropenone (DPC). These TCRs come from a man aged 40-49 years with alopecia areata. Some clones in this sample may be carry-over from other donors' samples.

The sample holds a few counts of this clonotype. The V gene is TRBV5-4, the J gene TRBJ2-7; no firm D call. Deletions cut 4 bases from V and 3 bases from J, with 5 bases between. Per germline, CDR1 SGHNT and CDR2 YYREEE (reference sequence). The CDR3 loop spans 11 amino acids. The DNA for the CDR3 is TGTGCCAGCAGCCGGAACTACGAGCAGTACTTC. Its translation: CASSRNYEQYF.

The chain couples TRBV29-1 to TRBJ2-1; D gene unclear. The CDR3 is 14 residues long. The V end lost 5 bases, the J end lost 4 bases, and 15 bases lay between the germline ends. Germline CDR1 is SQVTM and CDR2 is ANQGSEA. The CDR3: CSVLRKRNYNEQFF. CDR3 bases: TGCAGCGTTTTGAGGAAAAGGAATTACAATGAGCAGTTCTTC.

Regarding this clonotype: This sequence may be a read error, since a much larger clone differs from it by one base. The J gene is TRBJ2-5, the V gene TRBV5-4; 10 nucleotides match TRBD2. The CDR3 loop spans 15 amino acids. Trimming cost V 4 bases and J 2 bases; bases outside gene matches: 5. Looked up from germline, CDR1 is SGHNT and CDR2 is YYREEE (reference sequence). The CDR3 nucleotides read TGTGCCAGCAGCATAGGACTAGCGGATCAAGAGACCCAGTACTTC. This encodes CASSIGLADQETQYF.

V gene TRBV14 combines with J gene TRBJ2-7, with D uncertain. Looked up from germline, CDR1 is SGHDN and CDR2 is FVKESK. The CDR3 spans 13 residues. V shed 1 base and J shed 2 bases, with 6 bases lying between them. CDR3 residues: CASSQGIAYEQYV. The CDR3 DNA is TGTGCCAGCAGCCAAGGTATAGCCTACGAGCAGTACGTC.

The CDR3 here is CASSPPGPAYNEQFF. DNA for the CDR3: TGTGCCAGCAGCCCCCCCGGTCCCGCCTACAATGAGCAGTTCTTC. The V call is TRBV7-2, the J call TRBJ2-1; D remains ambiguous. Germline CDR1 is SGHTA and CDR2 is FQGNSA. V was cut by 5 bases and J by 2 bases, with 13 bases left in between. The CDR3 is made up of 15 amino acids.

The rearrangement joins TRBV4-1 to TRBJ2-5, with 8 positions matching TRBD2. The CDR3 has 17 residues. With 0 bases clipped from V and 2 bases from J, the junction kept 8 bases outside the gene matches. The germline gives CDR1 MGHRA, CDR2 YSYEKL. CDR3 protein: CASSQEGIAGRQETQYF. The CDR3 DNA is TGCGCCAGCAGCCAAGAGGGGATAGCGGGACGTCAAGAGACCCAGTACTTC.

J is TRBJ1-4 and V is TRBV28; D unresolved. The CDR3 consists of 15 residues. Trimming cost V 5 bases and J 3 bases, with 13 bases left between them. The germline V gene encodes CDR1 MDHEN and CDR2 SYDVKM. In DNA form, the CDR3 reads TGTGCCAGCAGTCCCCCGGACGCAGCTAATGAAAAACTGTTTTTT. The encoded protein is CASSPPDAANEKLFF.

V is TRBV5-1 and J is TRBJ2-5, with D perhaps matching TRBD1 (6 bases). The length of the CDR3 is 14 residues. The germline V gene has CDR1 SGHRS and CDR2 YFSETQ. V lost 4 bases, J lost 1 base, and 11 bases lay in between. This CDR3 is CASSPQTGQETQYF. In DNA, the CDR3 is TGCGCCAGCAGCCCACAGACAGGCCAAGAGACCCAGTACTTC.

V usage is TRBV28 and J usage is TRBJ2-1; D remains unclear. V was trimmed by 3 bases and J by 6 bases, leaving 6 bases between them. The CDR3 loop spans 12 amino acids. Looked up from germline, CDR1 is MDHEN and CDR2 is SYDVKM. This CDR3 is CASSFRVNEQFF. The DNA for the CDR3 is TGTGCCAGCAGTTTCAGAGTCAATGAGCAGTTCTTC.

J is TRBJ1-1 and V is TRBV20-1; 7 bases are a match to TRBD1. This CDR3 has 16 amino acids. Germline values: CDR1 DFQATT, CDR2 SNEGSKA (reference sequence). V lost 2 bases to trimming and J lost 8 bases; unmatched junction nucleotides: 17. In DNA, the CDR3 is TGCAGTGCTAGATTACAACTTATGGACAGGAGAAACGAAGCTTTCTTT. Translating gives CSARLQLMDRRNEAFF.

The chain joins TRBV6-5 to TRBJ2-7; 7 nucleotides match TRBD1. CDR3 size: 15 residues. Trimming at V came to 5 bases and at J to 5 bases, leaving 12 bases not matched to a gene. In germline, CDR1 is MNHEY, CDR2 SVGAGI. Here the CDR3 DNA reads TGTGCCAGCAGTCCATTACCGGGACAGCCGAACGAGCAGTACGTC. Translating gives CASSPLPGQPNEQYV.

The chain has TRBV3-1 and TRBJ2-6, with 7 bases fitting TRBD1. The germline V gene encodes CDR1 LGHDT and CDR2 YNNKEL (reference sequence). The CDR3 sequence is 16 residues long. J lost 0 bases, V lost 7 bases, and 6 bases had no gene match. The CDR3 region is CASTTTGSSGANVLTF. The CDR3 region has the DNA TGTGCCAGCACCACGACAGGGAGCTCTGGGGCCAACGTCCTGACTTTC.

The V call is TRBV28, the J call TRBJ2-3; TRBD1 might be the D (6 bases). With 5 bases removed from V and 10 bases from J, the gap between germline ends came to 19 bases. The CDR3 contains 14 residues. From germline, CDR1 is MDHEN and CDR2 SYDVKM. The CDR3 DNA follows: TGTGCCAGCAGTATTACATCCAGGGGAAGTCCGCAGTATTTT. Protein: CASSITSRGSPQYF.

This clonotype was counted many times. V gene TRBV20-1 combines with J gene TRBJ2-3; D tentatively reads TRBD1 or TRBD2 (5 bases each). Germline V gene sequence: CDR1 DFQATT, CDR2 SNEGSKA (reference sequence). The CDR3 spans 16 residues. V shed 6 bases and J shed 4 bases, with 23 bases lying between them. CDR3 sequence reads: CSAIEGRSLKADTQYF. The CDR3 DNA reads TGCAGTGCAATAGAGGGACGAAGTCTGAAGGCAGATACGCAGTATTTT.

The rearrangement uses TRBV28 and TRBJ2-1; tentatively, D is TRBD1 (6 bases). Germline loops: CDR1 MDHEN, CDR2 SYDVKM. Deletions cut 7 bases from V and 6 bases from J, with 16 bases between. The CDR3 contains 14 residues. The CDR3 nucleotides read TGTGCCAGCATTAAACCAGGGGTACGCAATGAGCAGTTCTTC. This translates into CASIKPGVRNEQFF.

The V and J genes are TRBV2 and TRBJ1-1; 9 bases fit TRBD1. The germline V gene has CDR1 SNHLY and CDR2 FYNNEI. Trimming at V came to 4 bases and at J to 12 bases, leaving 12 bases not matched to a gene. This CDR3 has 14 residues. Written as DNA, the CDR3 is TGTGCCAGCAGTGGGAGAACAGGGGGCGTGAGAACTTTCTTT. It yields the protein CASSGRTGGVRTFF.

The chain has TRBV2 and TRBJ2-3, with 8 positions matching TRBD2. V was pared by 1 base and J by 0 bases, with 3 bases of the junction left unmatched. CDR1 and CDR2 from the germline V gene are SNHLY and FYNNEI. This CDR3 is built from 16 residues. The CDR3 is CASSEDREGSTDTQYF. CDR3 coding DNA: TGTGCCAGCAGTGAAGACCGGGAGGGAAGCACAGATACGCAGTATTTT.

The chain employs TRBV28 and TRBJ2-7; the D is unclear. Germline V gene lookup returns CDR1 MDHEN and CDR2 SYDVKM. V shed 5 bases and J shed 6 bases, with 23 bases lying between them. There are 16 residues in the CDR3. CDR3 DNA sequence: TGTGCCAGCAGTCAAGGAACAACCTCCTCAAGCTGCGAGCAGTACGTC. Protein: CASSQGTTSSSCEQYV.

This clonotype was recorded a few times. The rearrangement uses TRBV10-3 and TRBJ2-2; D is possibly TRBD1 or TRBD2 (5 bases each). The CDR3 is 16 amino acids. V shed 4 bases and J shed 1 base, with 13 bases lying between them. Germline CDR1 is ENHRY and CDR2 is SYGVKD. The CDR3 nucleotides are TGTGCCATCAGTGTTGGGGCAGCGGTGAACACCGGGGAGCTGTTTTTT. Protein: CAISVGAAVNTGELFF.

This clonotype was found a few times. V usage is TRBV29-1 and J usage is TRBJ1-2; unclear D gene. Germline loops: CDR1 SQVTM, CDR2 ANQGSEA. This CDR3 is built from 12 residues. The germline V and J ends were trimmed by 2 bases and 2 bases, with 6 bases remaining between them. CDR3 amino acids: CSVEKQNYGYTF. DNA for the CDR3: TGCAGCGTTGAAAAACAGAACTATGGCTACACCTTC. Looking up the rest from reference TRBV29-1 and TRBJ1-2 gives the full variable domain: SAVISQKPSRDICQRGTSLTIQCQVDSQVTMMFWYRQQPGQSLTLIATANQGSEATYESGFVIDKFPISRPNLTFSTLTVSNMSPEDSSIYLCSVEKQNYGYTFGSGTRLTVV.

A few counts support this clonotype. The rearrangement joins TRBV27 to TRBJ2-7, with D possibly being TRBD2 (6 bases). In germline, CDR1 is MNHEY, CDR2 SMNVEV (reference sequence). Trimming took off 2 bases at V and 2 bases at J, with 10 bases between the two ends. The CDR3 consists of 14 residues. Here the CDR3 DNA reads TGTGCCAGCAGTTTAGGGTCGGGAGCCTACGAGCAGTACTTC. Encoded protein: CASSLGSGAYEQYF.

This clonotype has a handful of counts. The genes are TRBV28 and TRBJ2-7; D is undetermined. The V gene's germline CDR1 is MDHEN and CDR2 SYDVKM. V lost 2 bases to trimming and J lost 7 bases, with 12 bases between them. CDR3 length: 13 amino acids. CDR3 sequence: CASSLSTVREQYV. CDR3 nucleotides: TGTGCCAGCAGTTTAAGTACAGTTAGGGAGCAGTACGTC.